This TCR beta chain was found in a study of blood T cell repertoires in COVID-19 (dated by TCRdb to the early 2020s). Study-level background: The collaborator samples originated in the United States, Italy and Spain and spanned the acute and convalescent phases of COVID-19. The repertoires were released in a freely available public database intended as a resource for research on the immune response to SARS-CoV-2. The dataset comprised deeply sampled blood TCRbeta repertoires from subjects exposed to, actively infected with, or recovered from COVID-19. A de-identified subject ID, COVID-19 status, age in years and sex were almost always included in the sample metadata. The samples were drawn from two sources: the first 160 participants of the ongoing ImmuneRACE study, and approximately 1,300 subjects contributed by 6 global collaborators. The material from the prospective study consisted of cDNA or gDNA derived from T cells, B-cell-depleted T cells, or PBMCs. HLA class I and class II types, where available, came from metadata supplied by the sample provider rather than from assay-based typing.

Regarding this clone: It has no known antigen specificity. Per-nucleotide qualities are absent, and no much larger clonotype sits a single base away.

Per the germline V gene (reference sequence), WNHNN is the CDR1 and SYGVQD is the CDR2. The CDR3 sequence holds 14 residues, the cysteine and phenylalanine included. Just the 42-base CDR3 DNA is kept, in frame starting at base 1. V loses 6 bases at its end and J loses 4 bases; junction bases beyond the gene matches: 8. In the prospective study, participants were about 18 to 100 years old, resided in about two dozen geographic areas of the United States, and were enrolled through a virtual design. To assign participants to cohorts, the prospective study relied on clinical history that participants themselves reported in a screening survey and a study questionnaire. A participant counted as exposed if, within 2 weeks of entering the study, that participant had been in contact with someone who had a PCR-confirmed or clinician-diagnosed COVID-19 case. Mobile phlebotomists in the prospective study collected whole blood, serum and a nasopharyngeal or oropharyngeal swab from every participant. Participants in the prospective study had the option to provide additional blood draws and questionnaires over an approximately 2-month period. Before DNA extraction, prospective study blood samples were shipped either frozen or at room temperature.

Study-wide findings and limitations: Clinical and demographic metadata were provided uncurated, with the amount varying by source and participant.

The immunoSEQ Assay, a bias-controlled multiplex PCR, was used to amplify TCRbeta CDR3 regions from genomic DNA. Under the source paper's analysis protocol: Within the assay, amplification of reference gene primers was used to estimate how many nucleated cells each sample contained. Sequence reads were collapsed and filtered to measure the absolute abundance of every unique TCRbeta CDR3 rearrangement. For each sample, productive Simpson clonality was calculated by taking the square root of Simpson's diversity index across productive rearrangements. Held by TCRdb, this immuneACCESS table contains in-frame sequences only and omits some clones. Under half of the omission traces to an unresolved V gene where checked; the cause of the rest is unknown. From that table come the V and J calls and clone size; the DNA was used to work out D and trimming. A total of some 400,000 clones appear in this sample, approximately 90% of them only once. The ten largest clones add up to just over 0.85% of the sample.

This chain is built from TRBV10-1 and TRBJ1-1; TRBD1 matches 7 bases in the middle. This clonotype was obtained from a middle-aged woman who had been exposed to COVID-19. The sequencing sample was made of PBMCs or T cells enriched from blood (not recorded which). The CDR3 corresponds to CASRPTGVGTEAFF. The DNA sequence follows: TGCGCCAGCAGACCTACAGGGGTGGGCACTGAAGCTTTCTTT.